The rows below give T cell receptor beta chains drawn from one sample of a study of shared clonotypes between healthy human individuals. Clones were sequenced by immunoSEQ multiplex PCR, and TCRdb holds only the in-frame ones, with some missing. The data contain over a million clones, 70% to 80% of them singletons. Material for sequencing was memory CD4+ T cells from PBMCs. The receptor source for this set is a man aged 18 to 30 in good health. Some clones in this sample may be carry-over from other donors' samples. Both conserved end residues are part of each CDR3. D genes are given only for firm matches. Not every row has a clone size; where given, it reads once, few, many or a size class.

J gene | V gene | clone size | D gene | CDR3 protein | CDR3 DNA
TRBJ2-5 | TRBV29-1 | . | TRBD1 | CSVVQGPQETQYF | TGCAGCGTGGTACAGGGGCCCCAAGAGACCCAGTACTTC
TRBJ2-5 | TRBV9 | . | TRBD2 | CASSVGASGSQETQYF | TGTGCCAGCAGCGTAGGAGCTAGCGGGAGTCAAGAGACCCAGTACTTC
TRBJ2-7 | TRBV5-1 | . | . | CASSFLASSSYEQYF | TGCGCCAGCAGCTTTTTGGCCTCCAGCTCCTACGAGCAGTACTTC
TRBJ2-1 | TRBV7-3 | . | . | CASSLTQGTYNEQFF | TGTGCCAGCAGCTTAACACAGGGAACCTACAATGAGCAGTTCTTC
TRBJ2-5 | TRBV15 | few | . | CATSRDPRYQETQYF | TGTGCCACCAGCAGAGATCCCAGATACCAAGAGACCCAGTACTTC
TRBJ2-1 | TRBV15 | . | . | CATSRDSAEINYNEQFF | TGTGCCACCAGCAGAGATTCGGCGGAAATTAACTACAATGAGCAGTTCTTC
TRBJ2-2 | TRBV14 | . | TRBD2 | CASRGMGIAGSNTGELFF | TGTGCCAGCAGGGGAATGGGTATAGCGGGATCGAACACCGGGGAGCTGTTTTTT
TRBJ2-7 | TRBV10-3 | . | . | CAISEPRALRREQYF | TGTGCCATCAGTGAGCCAAGGGCACTTCGGCGGGAGCAGTACTTC
TRBJ2-2 | TRBV28 | . | . | CASSSFPGELFF | TGTGCCAGCAGTTCGTTTCCCGGGGAGCTGTTTTTT
TRBJ2-7 | TRBV5-4 | . | . | CASSPAAPQVREQYF | TGTGCCAGCAGCCCTGCCGCCCCACAAGTTAGGGAGCAGTACTTC
TRBJ2-5 | TRBV6-5 | many | TRBD1 | CASSYLTGQGKETQYF | TGTGCCAGCAGTTACCTAACGGGACAGGGGAAAGAGACCCAGTACTTC
TRBJ2-7 | TRBV7-6 | once | . | CASSLQQGGGGTSYEQYF | TGTGCCAGCAGCTTACAACAAGGGGGAGGGGGCACCTCCTACGAGCAGTACTTC
TRBJ1-2 | TRBV7-2 | . | . | CASSVSSGVGNGYTF | TGTGCCAGCAGCGTTAGCTCCGGGGTCGGAAATGGCTACACCTTC
TRBJ1-3 | TRBV28 | . | . | CASSFSGARARGNTIYF | TGTGCCAGCAGTTTCTCGGGCGCTCGCGCCAGGGGAAACACCATATATTTT
TRBJ2-5 | TRBV27 | . | . | CASSLGPGGRYLQETQYF | TGTGCCAGCAGTTTGGGACCAGGAGGGCGGTACCTCCAAGAGACCCAGTACTTC
TRBJ1-5 | TRBV28 | . | . | CASSHISGRGHHQPQHF | TGTGCCAGCAGCCATATTAGTGGCAGGGGTCATCATCAGCCCCAGCATTTT
TRBJ2-5 | TRBV5-4 | once | TRBD2 | CASSLAVAGGGETQYF | TGTGCCAGCAGCTTGGCAGTAGCGGGAGGCGGCGAGACCCAGTACTTC
TRBJ1-4 | TRBV7-2 | . | . | CAGSLLPNREKLFF | TGTGCCGGCAGCTTACTACCCAACCGGGAAAAACTGTTTTTT
TRBJ2-4 | TRBV18 | . | TRBD1 | CASSPLAIGGALENIQYF | TGTGCCAGCTCACCCCTGGCTATAGGGGGCGCCCTTGAAAACATTCAGTACTTC
TRBJ2-1 | TRBV28 | many | . | CATLQGSSYNEQFF | TGTGCCACGTTACAGGGTAGCTCCTACAATGAGCAGTTCTTC
TRBJ2-5 | TRBV28 | few | TRBD1 | CASSSPQTYRGVETQYF | TGTGCCAGCAGTTCCCCTCAAACATACAGGGGAGTAGAGACCCAGTACTTC
TRBJ2-6 | TRBV5-1 | few | . | CASSLEFPSSGANVLTF | TGCGCCAGCAGCTTGGAGTTTCCCTCTTCTGGGGCCAACGTCCTGACTTTC
TRBJ2-1 | TRBV27 | . | TRBD2 | CASSRGLAAYNEQFF | TGTGCCAGCAGTAGAGGACTAGCGGCCTACAATGAGCAGTTCTTC
TRBJ2-7 | TRBV6-1 | . | . | CASSKETYEQYF | TGTGCCAGCAGTAAGGAAACCTACGAGCAGTACTTC
TRBJ1-1 | TRBV18 | . | TRBD1 | CASSPRGQGMNTEAFF | TGTGCCAGCTCACCACGAGGACAGGGTATGAACACTGAAGCTTTCTTT
TRBJ1-2 | TRBV10-3 | . | . | CAISGGHYYGYTF | TGTGCCATCAGTGGTGGACACTACTATGGCTACACCTTC
TRBJ1-5 | TRBV6-1 | . | . | CASRPGGWDQPQHF | TGTGCCAGCAGGCCGGGAGGATGGGATCAGCCCCAGCATTTT
TRBJ2-1 | TRBV5-1 | . | . | CASSLMKGTVLEQFF | TGCGCCAGCAGCTTGATGAAGGGGACTGTTCTGGAGCAGTTCTTC
TRBJ1-4 | TRBV27 | . | TRBD1 | CASSSGGAGDEKLFF | TGTGCCAGCAGTTCAGGGGGGGCAGGGGATGAAAAACTGTTTTTT
TRBJ2-2 | TRBV5-1 | few | . | CASSLVAGTGELFF | TGCGCCAGCAGCTTGGTAGCAGGCACCGGGGAGCTGTTTTTT
TRBJ2-5 | TRBV6-1 | . | . | CASSLDIQTRETQYF | TGTGCCAGCAGTCTGGACATACAAACGCGGGAGACCCAGTACTTC
TRBJ2-5 | TRBV5-1 | . | . | CASSSQGWGQYF | TGCGCCAGCAGTTCACAGGGATGGGGGCAGTACTTC
TRBJ2-1 | TRBV18 | once | TRBD2 | CASSPPSSGGLNEQFF | TGTGCCAGCTCACCACCGAGTAGCGGGGGTCTTAATGAGCAGTTCTTC
TRBJ1-5 | TRBV7-9 | . | . | CASSRTLGDNQPQHF | TGTGCCAGCAGCAGGACCCTCGGGGACAATCAGCCCCAGCATTTT
TRBJ1-1 | TRBV19 | . | TRBD1 | CASRPTGGFNTEAFF | TGTGCCAGTAGGCCGACAGGGGGGTTCAACACTGAAGCTTTCTTT
TRBJ1-1 | TRBV2 | . | . | CASSAGGPNTEAFF | TGTGCCAGCAGTGCGGGGGGCCCGAACACTGAAGCTTTCTTT
TRBJ2-5 | TRBV5-1 | once | TRBD2 | CATKSGSAQETQYF | TGCGCCACCAAAAGCGGGAGTGCCCAAGAGACCCAGTACTTC
TRBJ1-1 | TRBV29-1 | . | TRBD1 | CSVPGQVMNTEAFF | TGCAGCGTGCCGGGACAGGTTATGAACACTGAAGCTTTCTTT
TRBJ2-5 | TRBV5-1 | . | . | CASSLDQDRETQYF | TGCGCCAGCAGCTTGGACCAGGATAGAGAGACCCAGTACTTC
TRBJ2-7 | TRBV5-1 | few | . | CASSSARDTYEQYF | TGCGCCAGCAGCTCAGCCCGGGACACCTACGAGCAGTACTTC
TRBJ2-7 | TRBV28 | . | TRBD1 | CASSPATGGYEQYF | TGTGCCAGCAGTCCGGCGACAGGGGGGTACGAGCAGTACTTC
TRBJ2-7 | TRBV18 | . | TRBD1 | CASSPRRVTGTGTYEQYF | TGTGCCAGCTCACCCCGTAGGGTTACCGGGACAGGGACCTACGAGCAGTACTTC
TRBJ2-2 | TRBV11-2 | . | . | CASSLGSMNTGELFF | TGTGCCAGCAGCTTGGGCAGCATGAACACCGGGGAGCTGTTTTTT
TRBJ1-5 | TRBV28 | . | . | CASSPVVGAPQHF | TGTGCCAGCAGCCCGGTTGTCGGGGCTCCCCAGCATTTT
TRBJ1-1 | TRBV7-8 | . | TRBD1 | CASSQQGWHTEAFF | TGTGCCAGCAGCCAACAGGGGTGGCACACTGAAGCTTTCTTT
TRBJ2-5 | TRBV6-5 | . | . | CASSYSKAQGQETQYF | TGTGCCAGCAGTTACTCGAAAGCGCAGGGACAAGAGACCCAGTACTTC
TRBJ2-1 | TRBV5-1 | . | TRBD1 | CASSEGTDPYNEQFF | TGCGCCAGCAGCGAGGGGACAGACCCCTACAATGAGCAGTTCTTC
TRBJ2-1 | TRBV6-4 | . | TRBD1 | CASSAGLRTGEQFF | TGTGCCAGCAGTGCCGGCTTACGGACAGGGGAGCAGTTCTTC
TRBJ2-3 | TRBV28 | . | TRBD1 | CASSQTPGQGLDTQYF | TGTGCCAGCAGCCAAACTCCGGGACAGGGATTGGATACGCAGTATTTT
TRBJ2-3 | TRBV5-1 | . | . | CASSLSVPTDTQYF | TGCGCCAGCAGCTTGTCCGTCCCCACAGATACGCAGTATTTT
TRBJ2-7 | TRBV7-6 | once | . | CASSLAEVREQYF | TGTGCCAGCAGCTTAGCGGAGGTTCGCGAGCAGTACTTC
TRBJ2-4 | TRBV4-1 | . | . | CASSQDWALEVGKNIQYF | TGCGCCAGCAGCCAAGATTGGGCTCTTGAGGTTGGCAAAAACATTCAGTACTTC
TRBJ2-5 | TRBV18 | . | . | CASSPREGPSRETQYF | TGTGCCAGCTCACCGCGTGAAGGGCCATCGAGAGAGACCCAGTACTTC
TRBJ2-7 | TRBV27 | . | TRBD1 | CASSSRGTGGSYYEQYF | TGTGCCAGCAGTTCCCGGGGGACAGGGGGCTCTTACTACGAGCAGTACTTC
TRBJ2-5 | TRBV18 | . | . | CASSPRNGETQYF | TGTGCCAGCTCACCACGCAACGGAGAGACCCAGTACTTC
TRBJ2-2 | TRBV5-1 | . | . | CASSLQQAGELFF | TGCGCCAGCAGCTTGCAGCAGGCCGGGGAGCTGTTTTTT
TRBJ2-3 | TRBV7-2 | . | . | CASSPSSTDTQYF | TGTGCCAGCAGCCCTAGTTCCACAGATACGCAGTATTTT
TRBJ2-2 | TRBV6-6 | . | . | CASSYFGLAAGELFF | TGTGCCAGCAGTTACTTTGGGCTAGCAGCCGGGGAGCTGTTTTTT
TRBJ2-3 | TRBV30 | . | . | CAFRPTDTQYF | TGTGCCTTCCGACCCACAGATACGCAGTATTTT